The T cell receptor (beta chain) under discussion was sequenced for a study of cytomegalovirus exposure and HLA in healthy donors (dated by TCRdb to about 2017). A note on the overall study: An earlier analysis of approximately 550 of the donors reported approximately 290 Gb of sequence data and approximately 110 million unique TCR beta sequences from 150 million to 200 million T cells. Roughly 300 gigabases of sequencing data and 70 million to 85 million unique TCR sequences were included in an early release covering 550 to 650 HLA-typed donors. The genetic ancestry cluster associated with self-reported Caucasian donors included about four fifths of the roughly 390 genotyped donors. The study aimed to test whether signatures of past pathogen exposure could be identified by cataloging public T cell receptors. Using immunosequencing, the study profiled T cell repertoires from approximately 700 subjects and related those repertoires to cytomegalovirus serostatus. Along with the roughly 670-subject first cohort, a separate validation cohort of 120 different subjects was used. High-throughput TCR immunosequencing, statistical association of individual TCRs with disease status, and machine learning were combined to predict cytomegalovirus infection status. In a later analysis, previously published TCR beta repertoires from 550 to 750 donors were re-analyzed and high-resolution HLA genotyping was added so that TCR occurrence patterns could be studied. The later analysis used no new phenotypic data to find candidate immune exposures, relying instead on TCR beta sequences and their occurrence across donors. In an earlier analysis of more than 550 of the donors, high-throughput TCR beta sequencing was used to judge whether each TCR beta V gene segment behaved as functional or pseudogenic. Donor age, sex, ethnicity and CMV serostatus were collected together with the repertoire data. A later genetic analysis took genome-wide SNP genotypes for about three fifths of the roughly 670 donors and used that subset as a discovery cohort. Every discovery cohort repertoire had been produced on one sequencing platform. HLA typing covered class I and class II loci at four-digit resolution. The number of donors typed differed by locus, with roughly 629-640 for A, B, C, DRB1 and DQB1, roughly 520 for DQA1, 606 for DPA1, and approximately 470 for DPB1. Five DR-DQ haplotypes were handled as single units for association and clustering because linkage in the cohort was strong. Among some 400 genotyped donors of the cohort, an average of approximately 200,000 unique TCR beta nucleotide sequences was sequenced per donor, of which about 19% were non-productive.

Preparation of the library involved the immunoSEQ multiplex PCR assay. The multiplex PCR relied on a mix of 60 forward primers for TCR Vbeta segments and 13 reverse primers for TCR Jbeta segments. The CDR3 region of rearranged TCR beta genes was amplified from genomic DNA with a multiplex PCR assay. The Illumina HiSeq System was used to sequence the amplified TCR beta libraries as 87-base-pair reads. Concerning the study's data processing: In a later analysis, tens of millions of unique TCR beta chains were counted across the 500 to 850 repertoires, and around 10 million of these chains were shared by at least two donors. Raw reads were error-corrected and collapsed into unique sequences by a nearest-neighbor algorithm in which closely related sequences were merged to remove PCR and sequencing errors. To assign V, D and J gene segments, CDR3 sequences were aligned to IMGT reference sequences. For a sequence to be retained, a match of at least six nucleotides was required to both a V gene segment and a J gene segment. Rearrangements were called productive when the CDR3 lacked stop codons and stayed in frame with V and J; all others were non-productive. Following IMGT convention, CDR3 was defined as the stretch from the second conserved V-encoded cysteine to the conserved J-encoded phenylalanine. The earlier analysis of approximately 590 of the donors excluded any sequence lacking an unambiguous match to a single V gene segment. In an earlier analysis of 500 to 750 of the donors, V segments were called functional above 56.7% productive rearrangements and were called segregating when the between-donor standard deviation exceeded 5%. A statistical classification framework was built to diagnose cytomegalovirus status from the catalog of TCR beta chain sequences. V and J gene assignment, in a later analysis, came from comparing TCR nucleotide sequences with IMGT/GENE-DB human TR gene sequences. In a later analysis, CDR3 sequences and most-parsimonious VDJ recombination scenarios were assigned using the TCRdist pipeline. In a later analysis, each TCR beta chain was defined by its CDR3 amino acid sequence together with its V-gene family, and reads without a unique V-gene family were excluded. As a way to deal with suspected cross-contamination and a sequencing artifact, a later analysis dropped hundreds of nucleotide sequences that were highly shared and had low generation probability. In a later analysis, a clonal expansion index was calculated for each public chain from normalized within-repertoire ranks of inferred template counts. A later analysis computed generation probabilities with a VDJ recombination model fitted to out-of-frame rearrangements, and checked the results against IGoR. In a later analysis, TCR-TCR, TCR-HLA and TCR-CMV co-occurrence was scored with hypergeometric tests, and a repertoire-size bias correction was applied to TCR pairs. In a later analysis, false discovery rates were estimated by permuting HLA or CMV assignments 20 times. In a later analysis, co-occurring TCRs were grouped with DBSCAN, and TCRdist sequence similarity was added when clustering was performed within HLA-allele-positive subsets. Repertoires with fewer than 30,000 or more than 120,000 public chains were left out of co-occurrence clustering, as were five repertoires with anomalous nucleotide sharing. TCRdb re-hosts the immuneACCESS table, in-frame sequences only. Its copies lack some clones; in the studies checked, an unresolved V gene accounts for under half of them, and the cause for the rest is not known. V and J calls and clone size follow that table, whereas D and trimming were derived from the DNA. This sample is represented by roughly 150,000 clones; around 63% of them were singletons. The ten largest clones represent more than 1.5% of the sample.

As regards this clone: Its antigen is currently not known. Qualities for individual bases were not recorded, and no much larger clone is one base off.

What the research found in general, with its limitations: Because counts were too low, roughly 17 rarely observed V segments, including chromosome 9 orphons, were left out of the earlier analysis of a few hundred of the donors. Sequencing depth was assumed to be roughly uniform across donors in the presence/absence analyses, though that assumption may not hold. Only TCR beta chains were sequenced in this cohort, and the absence of alpha or paired-chain data limited detectable features. According to the authors, the approach could potentially be generalized to other disease states and immunological phenotypes. In a later genetic analysis, a missense DCLRE1C variant was associated with V-gene and J-gene trimming of TCR beta chains, and the association was replicated in an independent cohort. Several of the top co-occurrence clusters appeared to be linked to parvovirus B19, influenza, CMV and Epstein-Barr virus, according to a later analysis. In a later genetic analysis, fewer N-insertions in productive TCRs were reported among donors in an Asian-associated ancestry cluster than the approximately 710-donor mean. A further reported finding was that TCR beta sequences accurately predicted the HLA-A and HLA-B alleles for most subjects in the first cohort. The classifier was reported to diagnose cytomegalovirus status with high specificity and sensitivity in both the original and validation cohorts. Some IMGT-functional V segments, including TRBV6-2 and TRBV6-3, could not be told apart with the 87-base-pair reads, so those segments were excluded. A later analysis found that most CMV-associated TCR beta chains appeared HLA-restricted, with HLA associations seemingly driven largely by CMV exposure. A cluster of highly shared sequence variants was judged likely to represent a technical artifact of the sequencing pipeline. The study listed approximately 150 TCR beta chains as associated with cytomegalovirus. In a later analysis, some 17,000 TCR beta sequences were associated with specific HLA alleles at a false discovery rate of 0.05. According to a later analysis, TCR association rates differed among HLA loci, with DRB1 alleles showing the most associated TCRs and HLA-C alleles showing the fewest. Across donors, most TCR sequences were observed very rarely, whereas some public TCRs were present in many individuals. In vitro tests confirmed that a few of the cytomegalovirus-associated TCR beta chains recognize cytomegalovirus antigens. Because some donors lacked HLA typing at each locus, the association tests relied only on the typed subset. In an earlier analysis of over 550 of the donors, most TCR beta V segments were observed in productive rearrangements about 90% or about 30% of the time, broadly matching IMGT annotations. Correlated functional status among segregating V segments might be attributable to linkage disequilibrium, but an unknown experimental factor could not be ruled out. A later analysis found that HLA-associated TCR beta chains were more clonally expanded and had lower generation probabilities than equally common non-associated chains. When HLA alleles, especially DR and DQ, strongly co-occurred, attributing TCR associations to individual alleles was difficult. CMV serostatus was the only immune exposure information available for the cohort.

At the junction V is shortened by 4 bases and J by 2 bases; bases outside the gene matches: 6. In the germline V gene, CDR1 corresponds to ENHRY and CDR2 to SYGVKD. Counted from cysteine to phenylalanine, this CDR3 has 15 amino acids. The DNA shown is the 45-base CDR3, in frame from base 1. In total, 500 to 700 healthy bone marrow donors made up the cohort. Cohort members were all nominally healthy when sampled, although unrecorded immune exposures were likely present. Of the 666 cohort members, around 290 had positive CMV serostatus and roughly 350 had negative CMV serostatus, and CMV serostatus was not recorded for the donor. A peripheral blood sample was collected from each donor, and TCR beta sequencing was performed on peripheral blood mononuclear cells. The Qiagen DNeasy Blood Extraction Kit was used to extract genomic DNA from the blood cell samples.

The receptor's source is a human donor in good health. This chain joins TRBV10-3 to TRBJ2-3, and 7 junction bases match TRBD2. The sample was PBMCs. Here the CDR3 is given as CAISVSAGSTDTQYF. The DNA sequence is as follows: TGTGCCATCAGTGTTTCAGCGGGGTCCACAGATACGCAGTATTTT.